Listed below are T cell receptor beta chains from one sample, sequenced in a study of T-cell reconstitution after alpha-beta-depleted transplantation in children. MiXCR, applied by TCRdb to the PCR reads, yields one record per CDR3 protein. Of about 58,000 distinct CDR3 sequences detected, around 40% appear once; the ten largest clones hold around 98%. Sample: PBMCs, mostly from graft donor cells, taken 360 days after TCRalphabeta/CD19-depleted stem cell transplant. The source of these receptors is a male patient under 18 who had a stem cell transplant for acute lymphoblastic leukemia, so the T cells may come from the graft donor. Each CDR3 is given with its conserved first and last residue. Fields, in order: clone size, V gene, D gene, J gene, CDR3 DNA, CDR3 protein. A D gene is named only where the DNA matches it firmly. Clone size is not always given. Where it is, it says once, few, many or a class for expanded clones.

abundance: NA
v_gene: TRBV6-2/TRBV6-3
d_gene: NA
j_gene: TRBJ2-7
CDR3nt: TGTGCCAGCAGTCAACTACCATCTGTCCACGAGCAGTACTTC
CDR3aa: CASSQLPSVHEQYF

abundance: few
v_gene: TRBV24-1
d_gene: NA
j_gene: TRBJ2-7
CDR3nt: TGTGCCACCAGTGATTTGCAGTGGGACCCGAGCTCCTACGAGCAGTACTTC
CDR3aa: CATSDLQWDPSSYEQYF

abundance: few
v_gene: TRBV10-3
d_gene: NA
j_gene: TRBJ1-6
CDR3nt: TGTGCCATCACCCAGGGAGGGCCCCTCCACTTT
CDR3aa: CAITQGGPLHF

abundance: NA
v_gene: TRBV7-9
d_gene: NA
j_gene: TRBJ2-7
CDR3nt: TGTGCCAGCAGCTTAGCGAGGGCTGGGGACGGGGAGCAGTACTTC
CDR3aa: CASSLARAGDGEQYF

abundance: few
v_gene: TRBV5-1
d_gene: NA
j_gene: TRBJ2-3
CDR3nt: TGCGCCAGCAGCTTGGATAAGGGCACAGATACGCAGTATTTT
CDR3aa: CASSLDKGTDTQYF

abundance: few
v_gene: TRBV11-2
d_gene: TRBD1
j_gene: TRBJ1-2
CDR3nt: TGTGCCAGCAGACCGACAGGGGTCTATGGCTACACCTTC
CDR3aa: CASRPTGVYGYTF

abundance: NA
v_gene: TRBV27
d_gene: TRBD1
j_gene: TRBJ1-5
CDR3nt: TGTGCCAGCAGTTCCTTTACAGGGGCGGGTCAGCCCCAGCATTTT
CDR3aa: CASSSFTGAGQPQHF

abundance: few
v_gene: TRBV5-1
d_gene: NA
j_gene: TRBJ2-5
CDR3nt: TGCGCCAGCACCCAGGCGTCCCAAGAGACCCAGTACTTC
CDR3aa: CASTQASQETQYF

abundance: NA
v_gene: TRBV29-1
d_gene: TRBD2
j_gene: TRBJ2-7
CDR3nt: TGCAGCGTTGGCTCTAGCGGGATAGTCCACGAGCAGTACTTC
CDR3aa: CSVGSSGIVHEQYF

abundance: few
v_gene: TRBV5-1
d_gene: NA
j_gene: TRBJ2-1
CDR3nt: TGCGCCAGCAGCTTGGCGGAGGTAGGGGACTGTGAGTTCTTC
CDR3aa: CASSLAEVGDCEFF

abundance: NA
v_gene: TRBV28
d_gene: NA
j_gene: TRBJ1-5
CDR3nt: TGTGCCAGCAGTTTAGGGGGACGGGGTGTGGAGCCCCAGCATTTT
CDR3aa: CASSLGGRGVEPQHF

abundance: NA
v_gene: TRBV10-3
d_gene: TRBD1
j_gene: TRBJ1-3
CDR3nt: TGTGCCCTAGGGACAGCTGGAAACACCATATATTTT
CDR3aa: CALGTAGNTIYF

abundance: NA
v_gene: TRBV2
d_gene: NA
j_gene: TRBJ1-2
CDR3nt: TGTGCCAGCAGTGGGACAGATCCTCCTAACTATGGCTACACCTTC
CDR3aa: CASSGTDPPNYGYTF

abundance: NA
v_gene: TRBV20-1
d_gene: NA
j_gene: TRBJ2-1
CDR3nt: TGCAGTGCTAGATTAGCCCCCGGAGGACTACCGGGCAGCTCCTACAATGAGCAGTTCTTC
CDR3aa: CSARLAPGGLPGSSYNEQFF

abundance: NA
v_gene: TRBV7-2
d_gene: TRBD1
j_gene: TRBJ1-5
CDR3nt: TGTGCCAGCAGCCCGACAGGGTCCGGCAGCAATCAGCCCCAGCATTTT
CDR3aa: CASSPTGSGSNQPQHF

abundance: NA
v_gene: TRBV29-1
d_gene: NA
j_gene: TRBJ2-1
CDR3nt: TGCAGCGGGGCATCAACGGTCGCCTACAATGAGCAGTTCTTC
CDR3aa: CSGASTVAYNEQFF

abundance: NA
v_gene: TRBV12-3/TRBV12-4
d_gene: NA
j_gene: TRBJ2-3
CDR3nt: TGTGCCAGCCTTGGGCTCGCGGGCTCCACAGATACGCAGTATTTT
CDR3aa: CASLGLAGSTDTQYF

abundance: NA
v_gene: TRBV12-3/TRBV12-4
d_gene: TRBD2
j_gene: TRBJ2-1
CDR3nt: TGTGCCAGCTCCCTGACTAGCGGGGGAGGAAATGAGCAGTTCTTC
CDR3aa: CASSLTSGGGNEQFF

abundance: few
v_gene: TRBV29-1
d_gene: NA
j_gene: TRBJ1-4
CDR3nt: TGCAGCGTTGACCAGGGTACAACTAATGAAAAACTGTTTTTT
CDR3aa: CSVDQGTTNEKLFF

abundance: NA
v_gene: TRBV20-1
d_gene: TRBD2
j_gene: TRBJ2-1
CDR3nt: TGCAGTGGGAGTGGGGAGGGCCAACTGGGCAATGAGCAGTTCTTC
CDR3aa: CSGSGEGQLGNEQFF

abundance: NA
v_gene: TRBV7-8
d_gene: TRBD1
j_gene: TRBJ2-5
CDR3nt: TGTGCCAGCAGCATTTCGACAGGGCCGGAGACCCAGTACTTC
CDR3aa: CASSISTGPETQYF

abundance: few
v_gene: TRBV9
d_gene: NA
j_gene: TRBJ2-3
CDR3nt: TGTGCCAGCAGTATGTTACTAGGGGGTTCTAGCACAGATACGCAGTATTTT
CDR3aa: CASSMLLGGSSTDTQYF

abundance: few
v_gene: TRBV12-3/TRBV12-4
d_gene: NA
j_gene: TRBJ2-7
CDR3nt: TGTGCCAGCAGTTACTTGACGGAAATGGGGTACGAGCAGTACTTC
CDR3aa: CASSYLTEMGYEQYF

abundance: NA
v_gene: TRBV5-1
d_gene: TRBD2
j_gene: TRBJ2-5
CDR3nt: TGCGCCAGCAGCCCGGGGACTAGCGGTGAAAGAGTGGAGGAGACCCAGTACTTC
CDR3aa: CASSPGTSGERVEETQYF

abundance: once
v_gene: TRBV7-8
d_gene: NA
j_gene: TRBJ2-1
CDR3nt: TGTGCCAGCAGTCCACCGATCCAGGCGTCCTACAATGAGCAGTTCTTC
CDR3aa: CASSPPIQASYNEQFF

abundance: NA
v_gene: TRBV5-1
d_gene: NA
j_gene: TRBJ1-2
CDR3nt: TGCGCCAGCAGCTTGGCGTGGGGTGTGGATGCTGGCTACACCTTC
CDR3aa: CASSLAWGVDAGYTF

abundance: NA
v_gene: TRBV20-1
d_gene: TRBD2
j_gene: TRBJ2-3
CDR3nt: TGCAGTGCTAGAGAACTAGCGGGGGGCCTAAGCACAGATACGCAGTATTTT
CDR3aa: CSARELAGGLSTDTQYF

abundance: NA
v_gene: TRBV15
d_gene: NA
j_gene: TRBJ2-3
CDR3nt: TGTGCCACCAGCAGAGTGGGTCGGTGGCCAACCCAATTCACAGATACGCAGTATTTT
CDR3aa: CATSRVGRWPTQFTDTQYF

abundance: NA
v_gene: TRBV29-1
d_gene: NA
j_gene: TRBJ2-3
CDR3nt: TGCAGCGCCCTAGCCGGGGACAAGGCGCAGTATTTT
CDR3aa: CSALAGDKAQYF

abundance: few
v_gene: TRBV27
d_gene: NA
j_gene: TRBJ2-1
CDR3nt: TGTGCCAGCAGTTCCGACCTTGCTAGGGATTTGCAGTTCTTC
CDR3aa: CASSSDLARDLQFF

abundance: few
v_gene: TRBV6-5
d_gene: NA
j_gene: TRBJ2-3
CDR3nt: TGTGCCAGCAGTTACTCGGGGTTCACAGATACGCAGTATTTT
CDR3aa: CASSYSGFTDTQYF